Described below is a single TCR beta chain sequence and its context. This entry belongs to a study of control samples from healthy donors and cancer patients. This CDR3 has 15 residues. The germline V and J ends were trimmed by 1 base and 0 bases, with 9 bases remaining between them. Profiling relied on immunoSEQ multiplex PCR, and the TCRdb table lists in-frame clones only, not all of them. Of 350,000 to 450,000 clones in the sample, over 75% are singletons; the top ten hold around 6.4%. V gene TRBV23-1 combines with J gene TRBJ1-1; possibly TRBD1 for D (5 bases). TRBV23-1 qualifies as an ORF whose function is uncertain. The sample taken for sequencing was PBMCs. The receptor comes from a man aged 35-49 years with head and neck cancer. CDR3 DNA sequence: TGCGCCAGCAGTCAATTACAGGTCATGAACACTGAAGCTTTCTTT. It yields the protein CASSQLQVMNTEAFF.